This TCR beta chain originates from a study of beta chain features in type 1 diabetes. The authors reverse transcribed all of the isolated RNA, so sequencing captured expressed TCRB transcripts. Using immunoSEQ multiplex PCR, the repertoire was profiled, and TCRdb retains in-frame clones only, with some absent. The data show fewer than 550,000 clones, with 11% seen just once and 0.046% held by the top ten. This clone was seen more than once but under ten times. V trimming: 3 bases; J trimming: 3 bases; junction bases outside the gene matches: 9. This CDR3 is 16 amino acids long. The sequencing sample was made of naive CD4+ T cells from blood. The receptor's source is a woman under 30 in good health. This rearrangement joins TRBV23-1 to TRBJ2-7; 9 positions match TRBD1. TRBV23-1 is an open reading frame whose function is uncertain. The CDR3 bases are TGCGCCAGCAGTCAGGGCGGGACAGGGAGACACTACGAGCAGTACGTC. This gives the protein CASSQGGTGRHYEQYV.